The clone carrying this TCR beta chain has a count of ten or more. The data were obtained in a study of T cells in Graves' hyperthyroidism and ophthalmopathy. Amplification targeted TCR beta CDR3 regions from RNA transcripts. Using the HTBI primer set, a first-round RT-PCR was run on the TCR CDR3. In TCRdb, the multiplex PCR reads were re-called with MiXCR into one record per CDR3 protein. The repertoire holds nearly 600,000 distinct CDR3 sequences, with 14% as singletons. The V gene's germline CDR1 is LGHDT and CDR2 YNNKEL (reference sequence). The CDR3 is 13 amino acids. V trimming: 4 bases; J trimming: 2 bases; junction bases outside the gene matches: 2.

What was sequenced was blood. The receptor was derived from a woman between 18 and 29 years old with Graves' ophthalmopathy. This chain uses TRBV3-1 with TRBJ2-7; 7 positions agree with TRBD1. In DNA form, the CDR3 reads TGTGCCAGCAGCCGGGACAGAGCCTACGAGCAGTACTTC. Residues: CASSRDRAYEQYF.